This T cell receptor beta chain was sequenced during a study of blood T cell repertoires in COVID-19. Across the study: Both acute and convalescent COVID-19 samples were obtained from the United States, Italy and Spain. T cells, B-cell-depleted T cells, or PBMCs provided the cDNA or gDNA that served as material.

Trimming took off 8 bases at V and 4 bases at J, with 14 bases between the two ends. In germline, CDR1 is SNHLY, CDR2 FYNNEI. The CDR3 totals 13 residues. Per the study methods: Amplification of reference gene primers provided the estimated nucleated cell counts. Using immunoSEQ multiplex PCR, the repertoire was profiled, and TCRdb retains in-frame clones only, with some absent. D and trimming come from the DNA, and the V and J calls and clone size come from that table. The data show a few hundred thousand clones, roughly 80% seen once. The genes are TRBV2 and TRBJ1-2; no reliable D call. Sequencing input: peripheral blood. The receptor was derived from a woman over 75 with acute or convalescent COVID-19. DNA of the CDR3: TGTGCCAGCGGGGAGGAACGTGCCTATGGCTACACCTTC. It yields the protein CASGEERAYGYTF.